Listed below are T cell receptor beta chains from one sample, sequenced in a study of cytomegalovirus exposure and HLA in healthy donors. Repertoires were generated with immunoSEQ multiplex PCR, while TCRdb's copy carries only in-frame clones and drops some. Among over 90,000 clones listed, 85% to 95% were seen once. Sequencing used PBMCs. The source of these receptors is a woman between 18 and 29 years old in good health and CMV-seronegative. Each CDR3 is given with its conserved first and last residue. A D gene is named only where the DNA matches it firmly. Clone size is shown for a subset of rows, as once, few, many or a class of expanded clone.

v_gene	j_gene	len	d_gene	abundance	CDR3nt	CDR3aa
TRBV5-1	TRBJ1-6	16	-	once	TGCGCCAGCAGCTTGGAAGTAGGTCAGGGGCGCTCACCCCTCCACTTT	CASSLEVGQGRSPLHF
TRBV11-2	TRBJ2-5	15	TRBD2	-	TGTGCCAGCAGCTCTCCTGGGACTAGCGGTGAGACCCAGTACTTC	CASSSPGTSGETQYF
TRBV7-6	TRBJ2-1	18	TRBD2	-	TGTGCCAGCAGCTTAGGCGGTGGCGGGGGGGACGCCTACAATGAGCAGTTCTTC	CASSLGGGGGDAYNEQFF
TRBV7-9	TRBJ1-1	14	-	-	TGTGCCAGCGGGTTCGGGGGGTATGTCACTGAAGCTTTCTTT	CASGFGGYVTEAFF
TRBV19	TRBJ2-4	14	TRBD1	-	TGTGCCAGTAGCACCCCGACAGGGTTTAATATTCAGTACTTC	CASSTPTGFNIQYF
TRBV6-1	TRBJ1-4	15	-	-	TGTGCCAGCAGTGAAAATGACAGCAATAATGAAAAACTGTTTTTT	CASSENDSNNEKLFF
TRBV6-6	TRBJ1-2	15	TRBD1	-	TGTGCCAGCAGTTACGACAGGGGGCCCGACTATGGCTACACCTTC	CASSYDRGPDYGYTF
TRBV7-9	TRBJ2-1	16	-	-	TGTGCCAGCAGCTCCCTAGCAGGGGCAGGGAACAATGAGCAGTTCTTC	CASSSLAGAGNNEQFF
TRBV9	TRBJ1-1	13	-	once	TGTGCCAGCAGCGGAGGGCGGAACACTGAAGCTTTCTTT	CASSGGRNTEAFF
TRBV9	TRBJ1-3	17	-	-	TGTGCCAGCAGCGTAGCGATTCCAGGGGATTATGGAAACACCATATATTTT	CASSVAIPGDYGNTIYF
TRBV5-1	TRBJ2-6	19	-	-	TGCGCCAGCAGCTTGGGGGACTCCCAAACTCCCTCTGGGGCCAACGTCCTGACTTTC	CASSLGDSQTPSGANVLTF